This is a list of T cell receptor beta chains from one sample in a study of shared clonotypes between healthy human individuals. Only in-frame clones appear in the TCRdb table, and some are missing; sequencing was by immunoSEQ multiplex PCR. The sample lists nearly 2 million clones; over 85% were seen once. Sequencing was done on a sample of naive CD8+ T cells sorted from blood. These receptors were taken from a man younger than 35 in good health. Both conserved end residues are part of each CDR3.

v_gene	j_gene	CDR3aa
TRBV27	TRBJ2-1	CASSLGGSNEQFF
TRBV28	TRBJ2-7	CASSLGAVGAYEQYF
TRBV4-1	TRBJ2-7	CASSQGAGATYEQYF
TRBV4-1	TRBJ2-7	CASSQVLGEQYF
TRBV18	TRBJ1-2	CASSPPGQGYYGYTF
TRBV9	TRBJ2-1	CASSVVGGEDEQFF
TRBV6-1	TRBJ1-1	CASSGPSFMNTEAFF
TRBV6-1	TRBJ1-5	CASSYLGQGNQPQHF
TRBV29-1	TRBJ1-1	CSVCDPGGTEAFF
TRBV5-4	TRBJ2-3	CASSLLGDTQYF
TRBV13	TRBJ2-7	CASRDSPSYEQYF
TRBV7-6	TRBJ2-2	CASSLGWTSGGPTGELFF
TRBV5-4	TRBJ2-7	CASSFLDREGEQYF
TRBV5-1	TRBJ2-1	CASSLYYNEQFF
TRBV5-8	TRBJ2-7	CASTGADSIYEQYF
TRBV13	TRBJ2-7	CASSLEGNQQYF
TRBV7-9	TRBJ2-1	CASSLAQEQFF
TRBV7-3	TRBJ2-1	CASSLATGGYYNEQFF
TRBV28	TRBJ2-3	CASSSAGGTDTQYF
TRBV27	TRBJ2-5	CASSFAGQETQYF
TRBV29-1	TRBJ2-1	CSVGLAGGIDNEQFF
TRBV28	TRBJ2-7	CASREGTYEQYF
TRBV6-1	TRBJ2-7	CASSEAPGTGDEQYF
TRBV7-9	TRBJ2-7	CASSFGQGNYEQYF
TRBV27	TRBJ2-7	CASSMGLYGEQYF
TRBV7-2	TRBJ1-1	CASSLAQGRRHEAFF
TRBV6-4	TRBJ2-4	CASRNRARAKNIQYF
TRBV9	TRBJ2-2	CASSVALGAGELFF
TRBV4-3	TRBJ1-3	CASSPEREGRENTIYF
TRBV10-2	TRBJ2-5	CASSDVRETQYF
TRBV5-1	TRBJ1-6	CASSLGQLDNSPLHF
TRBV5-4	TRBJ1-2	CASSFQGGYSGYTF
TRBV28	TRBJ1-2	CASSRGAGIGGNGYTF
TRBV2	TRBJ2-1	CASRLEPTYNEQFF
TRBV6-1	TRBJ1-4	CASSEGQFATNEKLFF
TRBV19	TRBJ2-1	CASSIDQGTGNEQFF
TRBV6-5	TRBJ2-2	CASSYSGVGGELFF
TRBV7-3	TRBJ2-1	CASSLIVGQGSKQFF
TRBV2	TRBJ2-1	CASSDRASGGPDEQFF
TRBV5-6	TRBJ1-2	CASSLGTANYGYTF
TRBV6-5	TRBJ1-1	CASSLTRDGNTEAFF
TRBV9	TRBJ2-7	CASSVDSFSYEQYF
TRBV9	TRBJ2-2	CASSVDEVYTGELFF
TRBV30	TRBJ2-1	CAWTLGGSSYNEQFF
TRBV7-2	TRBJ2-6	CASSLGGFLPLSGANVLTF
TRBV18	TRBJ2-7	CASSPRSRTKEHEQYF